A selection of T cell receptor beta chains follows, all from one sample in a study of CXCR3-negative and CXCR3-positive naive CD8 T cells. No DNA is given; TCRdb re-called the 5' RACE reads and lists each CDR3 protein once. The ten most abundant clones cover approximately 0.4% of a sample with around 150,000 distinct CDR3 sequences. The sample consisted of naive CXCR3+ CD8+ T cells from blood. The receptors come from a human donor in good health. Some clones in this sample may be carry-over from other donors' samples. The CDR3 runs from the conserved cysteine through the conserved F or W.

j_call v_call cdr3_aa
TRBJ2-7 TRBV28 CASLNRGNTYEQYF
TRBJ2-2 TRBV2 CARGTGSSTGELFF
TRBJ2-5 TRBV28 CASSLSGTAQETQYF
TRBJ2-7 TRBV4-2 CASSINRAGEQYF
TRBJ1-6 TRBV4-3 CASSQDQVAGPYNSPLHF
TRBJ1-5 TRBV23-1 CASSQSITGYSNQPQHF
TRBJ2-1 TRBV28 CASSLLSSYNEQFF
TRBJ1-1 TRBV20-1 CSARVGVRSLAFF
TRBJ2-7 TRBV20-1 CSASAFLRDRFSYEQYF
TRBJ2-7 TRBV4-1 CASSPSSGYEQYF
TRBJ2-7 TRBV19 CASSIDYGRQYEQYF
TRBJ2-5 TRBV14 CASSHSAGHLEETQYF
TRBJ2-7 TRBV28 CASSSKVGTGSYEQYF
TRBJ2-5 TRBV10-1 CASSESGLAETQYF
TRBJ2-2 TRBV6-2/TRBV6-3 CASSYRTVPRTGIFGGELFF
TRBJ2-7 TRBV5-1 CASALGQASSYEQYF
TRBJ2-1 TRBV7-9 CASSSPFTGSSYNEQFF
TRBJ2-7 TRBV29-1 CSVNTGSSSYEQYF
TRBJ2-7 TRBV27 CASSSGSLYEQYF
TRBJ2-2 TRBV5-1 CASSVGTANTGELFF
TRBJ2-5 TRBV6-1 CASSDAPQETQYF
TRBJ2-6 TRBV11-1 CASSPGIRPGSGANVLTF
TRBJ2-7 TRBV11-2 CASSLGVYEQYF
TRBJ2-7 TRBV29-1 CSVVIEYGNQYF
TRBJ1-1 TRBV20-1 CSARDLWRADTEAFF
TRBJ2-7 TRBV3-1 CASSQAYYEQYF
TRBJ2-7 TRBV29-1 CSVEVSRNRAIYEQYF
TRBJ2-5 TRBV29-1 CSVVDWGSGASGETQYF
TRBJ1-2 TRBV4-3 CASSPGTANYGYTF
TRBJ2-2 TRBV4-1 CASSQDDGYVFGGGTGELFF
TRBJ1-1 TRBV28 CASSPLTGPGAEAFF
TRBJ2-1 TRBV27 CASSLYPGSYNEQFF
TRBJ2-1 TRBV4-3 CASSHLTSGGNEQFF
TRBJ2-3 TRBV7-8 CAVQASGLLTDTQYF
TRBJ2-1 TRBV29-1 CSVEPGTPAHEQFF
TRBJ1-1 TRBV4-3 CASSQDAMGRTEAFF
TRBJ2-1 TRBV9 CASSAGTRQFF
TRBJ1-2 TRBV29-1 CSVWTGGYGYTF
TRBJ1-4 TRBV29-1 CSVTPATNEKLFF
TRBJ2-7 TRBV7-8 CASSLVSGPLAGGSF
TRBJ2-1 TRBV5-1 CASSLPGHLSHEQFF
TRBJ2-1 TRBV5-1 CASSLGLARFYNEQFF
TRBJ2-7 TRBV7-6 CASSPQGYGLYEQYF
TRBJ2-7 TRBV13 CASSLGRGYEQYF
TRBJ2-5 TRBV7-8 CASSRRWRGKAETQYF
TRBJ2-1 TRBV11-1 CASSLAVAAPPYNEQFF
TRBJ1-2 TRBV6-7 CARWDRINYGYTF
TRBJ2-7 TRBV7-2 CASSPSWGQAYIYYEQYF
TRBJ1-1 TRBV7-9 CASREVFPNTEAFF
TRBJ1-1 TRBV4-2 CASSQGRASEAFF
TRBJ2-1 TRBV6-5 CASLGQNNEQFF
TRBJ2-7 TRBV29-1 CSGSDTGTGTYEQYF
TRBJ2-5 TRBV5-1 CASSWEQGHGETQYF
TRBJ2-3 TRBV12-3/TRBV12-4 CASSNSYTDTQYF
TRBJ2-7 TRBV2 CASRRGQGVDEQYF